This TCR beta chain was documented in a study of radiation and T cells in renal cell carcinoma (dated by TCRdb to the early 2020s). General notes on the study: Samples were obtained from a clinical trial, in which 15 Gy stereotactic body radiation therapy was delivered to primary renal cell carcinomas and nephrectomy was performed 4 weeks later. A total of some 55 samples underwent TCR beta sequencing, made up of some 26 tumors and roughly 27 peripheral blood samples. In the roughly 54 samples combined, some 4,100,000 unique CDR3 nucleotide sequences were found, encoding roughly 2.5 million unique CDR3 amino acid sequences. The investigation overall reported the following: With a single-armed trial design, the study had no way to address how radiation dose or scheduling affects the TCR repertoire. In blood, the top tumor clonotypes increased from baseline to 2 weeks after radiation and then shrank by 4 weeks, which suggests a temporary expansion of tumor-resident clones. Because pretreatment tumor biopsies were not available, the baseline intratumoral presence of clonotypes could not be determined. Tracking of blood repertoire dynamics stopped at about 27 days after treatment, with no follow-up past that point.

With respect to this clone: Its antigen is still unknown. Qualities for individual bases were not recorded, and no much larger clone is one base off.

In light of the paper, this sample's time point label describes: blood 2 weeks post-SBRT. Read against the paper, the sample's treatment or condition label means: 15 Gy SBRT to primary tumor, nephrectomy 4 weeks later. To follow tumor-enriched clonotypes, serial peripheral blood was collected from radiation-treated patients at baseline and at 2 weeks and 4 weeks after SBRT. Every patient's renal cell carcinoma showed clear cell pathology. The QIAamp DNA Blood Mini Kit (Qiagen) was used to prepare genomic DNA for TCR sequencing. Samples were included in the analyses only if all quality control checks were passed. Relative to germline, V is missing 3 bases and J is missing 7 bases, with 12 bases of the junction outside any gene match. Including cysteine and phenylalanine, the CDR3 has 15 amino acids. Only the CDR3 DNA stays, 45 bases, in frame from base 1. The germline V gene (reference sequence) supplies CDR1 GTSNPN and CDR2 SVGIG.

TCR beta libraries were generated from genomic DNA with the immunoSEQ kit, following the manufacturer's recommendations. Library preparation used a first multiplex PCR with proprietary primers, then a second PCR adding unique barcodes, with bead cleanups after each round. Each sample batch included a kit-provided positive control reaction and a negative control reaction. The final libraries were assessed on an Agilent 4200 TapeStation D1000 ScreenTape, pooled by volume, and quantified by qPCR. Sequencing ran on an Illumina NextSeq500 with a MidOutput 150-cycle cartridge, using 156 Read1 and 15 Index1 cycles with kit custom primers. The pooled library was loaded at around 0.98 pM, with an approximately 20% PhiX control spiked in. In the authors' own workflow: The vendor-processed data were analyzed in R, and a clonotype was defined as all T cells that share the same CDR3 nucleotide sequence. For clone abundance analyses, frequencies were normalized to the 10,000 most abundant clones per sample. Public T cell clones, which averaged fewer than five per sample, were excluded before analysis. A difference in abundance of at least 32-fold between compartments was used to define tumor-enriched and baseline blood-enriched clonotypes. A beta-binomial differential abundance model was used to identify clonotypes that expanded or contracted between blood time points. The Baroni-Urbani and Buser coefficient was used to measure tumor-blood repertoire similarity, and groups were compared with two-tailed Wilcoxon tests in R. The clones in this table, taken by TCRdb from immuneACCESS, are in-frame only. Not every clone is retained; where verified, under half of the shortfall comes from an unresolved V gene, and the cause of the rest is unknown. The V and J calls and clone size were taken over from that table, and D and trimming were inferred from the DNA. Counted in this sample were about 130,000 clones; more than 70% of them appeared once. The leading ten clones occupy approximately 5.8% of the sample.

The V and J genes are TRBV30 and TRBJ2-3; TRBD1 aligns with 8 central bases. The source material was blood, sampled from a patient whose treatment included radiotherapy and nephrectomy. The receptor was derived from a woman aged 70-85 years with renal cell carcinoma. The CDR3 reads CAWREEDRDTNTQYF. The nucleotide sequence is given as TGTGCCTGGAGGGAGGAGGACAGGGACACCAATACGCAGTATTTT.